The 3 T cell receptor beta chains presented below share a single source sample, sequenced in a study of blood T cell repertoires in COVID-19. TCRdb's table, derived via immunoSEQ multiplex PCR, lists solely in-frame clones and lacks some. The sample has approximately 290,000 clones; 85% to 90% are singletons. Sequenced input: peripheral blood. The source of these receptors is a young woman with COVID-19, enrolled during active disease.

This chain connects TRBV6-5 to TRBJ1-3; D perhaps matches TRBD1 (6 bases). The CDR3 extends over 15 amino acids. Germline V CDR1 and CDR2: MNHEY, SVGAGI. The V end lost 2 bases, the J end lost 2 bases, and 10 bases lay between the germline ends. CDR3 sequence reads: CASSYVAGAGNTIYF. The CDR3 DNA sequence: TGTGCCAGCAGTTACGTCGCAGGGGCTGGAAACACCATATATTTT.

The V gene is TRBV5-1, the J gene TRBJ2-6, with a possible D match to TRBD1 (5 bases). The V gene's germline CDR1 is SGHRS and CDR2 YFSETQ. The CDR3 sequence is 14 residues long. V was shortened by 4 bases and J by 4 bases, with 9 bases between the two germline ends. CDR3 coding DNA: TGCGCCAGCAGCCCAGGGCCCGGGGCCAACGTCCTGACTTTC. Translating it yields CASSPGPGANVLTF.

This clone was seen only a few times. The V gene is TRBV9, the J gene TRBJ1-1; 9 nucleotides agree with TRBD1. This CDR3 has 15 amino acids. J lost 8 bases, V lost 2 bases, and 10 bases had no gene match. In germline, CDR1 is SGDLS, CDR2 YYNGEE. Written as DNA, the CDR3 is TGTGCCAGCAGCGTCAACCCGAGGACAGGGGAAGAAGCTTTCTTT. Protein product: CASSVNPRTGEEAFF. Together with reference TRBV9 and TRBJ1-1, the CDR3 gives the full variable domain: DSGVTQTPKHLITATGQRVTLRCSPRSGDLSVYWYQQSLDQGLQFLIQYYNGEERAKGNILERFSAQQFPDLHSELNLSSLELGDSALYFCASSVNPRTGEEAFFGQGTRLTVV.